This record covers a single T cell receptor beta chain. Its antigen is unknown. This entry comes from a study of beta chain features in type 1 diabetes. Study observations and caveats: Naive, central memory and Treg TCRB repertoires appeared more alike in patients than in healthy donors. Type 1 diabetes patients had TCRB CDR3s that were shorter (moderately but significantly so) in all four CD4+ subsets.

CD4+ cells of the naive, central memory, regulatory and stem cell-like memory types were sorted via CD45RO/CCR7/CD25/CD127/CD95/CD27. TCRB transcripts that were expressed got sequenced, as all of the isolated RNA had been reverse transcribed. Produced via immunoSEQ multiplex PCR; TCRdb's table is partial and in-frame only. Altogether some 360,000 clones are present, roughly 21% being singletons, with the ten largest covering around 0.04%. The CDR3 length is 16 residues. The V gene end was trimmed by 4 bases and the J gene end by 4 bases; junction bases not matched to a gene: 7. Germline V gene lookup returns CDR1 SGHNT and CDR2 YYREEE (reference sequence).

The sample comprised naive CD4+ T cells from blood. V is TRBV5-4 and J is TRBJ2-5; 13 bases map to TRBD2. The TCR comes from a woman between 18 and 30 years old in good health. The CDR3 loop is CASSPGLAGDLETQYF. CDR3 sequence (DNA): TGTGCCAGCAGCCCCGGACTAGCGGGAGATTTAGAGACCCAGTACTTC.